These 20 T cell receptor beta chains share one sample of origin, sequenced in a study of cytomegalovirus exposure and HLA in healthy donors. With 60 Vbeta and 13 Jbeta primers, the PCR was carried out. TCRdb's copy holds only in-frame clones and misses some; the assay was immunoSEQ multiplex PCR. The repertoire includes 100,000 to 120,000 clones, 78% of them detected once, and approximately 1.2% sits in the top ten. What was sequenced was PBMCs. The receptors here all came from a woman younger than 45 in good health and CMV-seronegative.

The V call is TRBV6-5, the J call TRBJ2-7; D perhaps matches TRBD1 (5 bases). Trimming shortened V by 0 bases and J by 4 bases, and 7 bases separated the two germline ends. The CDR3 has 13 amino acids. CDR1 and CDR2 from the germline V gene are MNHEY and SVGAGI. CDR3 amino acids: CASSYSRAYEQYF. The DNA of the CDR3 is TGTGCCAGCAGTTACTCCAGGGCTTACGAGCAGTACTTC.

V is TRBV30 and J is TRBJ1-2; TRBD1 matches 7 bases. The CDR3 loop spans 12 amino acids. With 5 bases clipped from V and 7 bases from J, the junction kept 7 bases outside the gene matches. Germline loops: CDR1 GTSNPN, CDR2 SVGIG (reference sequence). CDR3 loop: CAWDSYRGGYTF. CDR3 coding DNA: TGTGCCTGGGATTCTTACAGGGGTGGCTACACCTTC.

This clone occurred a few times. This chain uses TRBV4-3 with TRBJ2-1; 7 bases are a match to TRBD2. The length of the CDR3 is 17 residues. V gave up 1 base and J gave up 4 bases; unmatched junction bases: 10. Germline CDR1 is LGHNA and CDR2 is YSLEER. In DNA, the CDR3 is TGCGCCAGCAGCCAAGGCCCAGCGGGAACTTTATACAATGAGCAGTTCTTC. Amino acid sequence: CASSQGPAGTLYNEQFF.

The genes are TRBV18 and TRBJ1-4; D might be TRBD1 (5 bases). The CDR3 is made up of 15 amino acids. CDR1 is KGHSH and CDR2 is LQKENI in the germline V gene. Trimming stripped 2 bases from V and 0 bases from J, with 7 bases between. The CDR3 nucleotides are TGTGCCAGCTCACCAGGGGCCTCAACTAATGAAAAACTGTTTTTT. This encodes CASSPGASTNEKLFF.

The gene calls are TRBV28 and TRBJ1-4; 11 positions match TRBD1. Germline CDR1 and CDR2: MDHEN and SYDVKM. Trimming cost V 3 bases and J 7 bases; bases outside gene matches: 7. This CDR3 has 16 residues. CDR3 sequence: CASSFVWTGGGEKLFF. The CDR3 DNA sequence: TGTGCCAGCAGTTTCGTCTGGACAGGGGGCGGTGAAAAACTGTTTTTT.

The chain joins TRBV6-5 to TRBJ2-3; TRBD1 matches at 8 bases. The V gene's germline CDR1 is MNHEY and CDR2 SVGAGI. V dropped 6 bases and J dropped 4; count of bases not matched to a gene: 9. This CDR3 region has 15 residues. Here the CDR3 DNA reads TGTGCCAGCAGCCTAGACAGGGGCGGGGCAGATACGCAGTATTTT. Its translation is CASSLDRGGADTQYF.

The genes are TRBV5-4 and TRBJ1-2, with 7 bases fitting TRBD1. CDR1 and CDR2 (germline): SGHNT, YYREEE (reference sequence). This CDR3 spans 16 amino acids. The J segment lost 3 bases and the V segment lost 3 bases, leaving 11 bases of the junction unmatched. The CDR3 DNA follows: TGTGCCAGCAGCTCAAACGCGGGACAGCTTTACTATGGCTACACCTTC. As protein: CASSSNAGQLYYGYTF. Together with reference TRBV5-4 and TRBJ1-2, the CDR3 gives the full variable domain: ETGVTQSPTHLIKTRGQQVTLRCSSQSGHNTVSWYQQALGQGPQFIFQYYREEENGRGNFPPRFSGLQFPNYSSELNVNALELDDSALYLCASSSNAGQLYYGYTFGSGTRLTVV.

The chain uses TRBV4-1 and TRBJ1-5; 7 bases align to TRBD1. The V segment lost 1 base and the J segment 5 bases; nucleotides outside the gene matches: 5. The CDR3 is 15 amino acids. Per the germline V gene, CDR1 is MGHRA and CDR2 is YSYEKL. The CDR3 sequence is CASSQGQGVYQPQHF. Here the CDR3 DNA reads TGCGCCAGCAGCCAAGGGCAGGGGGTCTATCAGCCCCAGCATTTT.

The chain uses TRBV18 and TRBJ2-7; a weak D match, TRBD1 (5 bases). The germline V gene has CDR1 KGHSH and CDR2 LQKENI. Trimming took 3 bases from V and 4 from J, leaving 10 bases between them. The CDR3 runs 13 residues. The CDR3 protein is CASSPDSLYEQYF. The CDR3, as DNA: TGTGCCAGCTCACCTGACAGTCTGTACGAGCAGTACTTC.

The J gene is TRBJ1-1, the V gene TRBV4-3; 9 bases map to TRBD1. This CDR3 has 16 residues. Germline V gene lookup returns CDR1 LGHNA and CDR2 YSLEER. J lost 1 base, V lost 0 bases, and 3 bases had no gene match. Here the CDR3 DNA reads TGCGCCAGCAGCCAAGATCCGGGACAGGGGAACACTGAAGCTTTCTTT. It is translated as CASSQDPGQGNTEAFF.

The V gene is TRBV30, the J gene TRBJ2-7, with TRBD2 matching 7 bases. Germline V lookup: CDR1 GTSNPN, CDR2 SVGIG (reference sequence). V trimming: 7 bases; J trimming: 4 bases; junction bases outside the gene matches: 7. This CDR3 is 12 amino acids long. In nucleotides, the CDR3 is TGTGCCTTGGGGGGGGGTGCGTACGAGCAGTACTTC. It encodes CALGGGAYEQYF.

J is TRBJ2-7 and V is TRBV10-3; 10 positions agree with TRBD2. Germline CDR1 reads ENHRY; CDR2 reads SYGVKD. The CDR3 spans 15 residues. The trim removed 3 bases at V and 5 bases at J, leaving 7 bases unmatched. The CDR3 sequence is CAISDPSGRVDEQYF. CDR3 nucleotides: TGTGCCATCAGTGACCCTAGCGGGAGAGTGGACGAGCAGTACTTC.

The chain has TRBV2 and TRBJ1-2; D remains ambiguous. V was trimmed by 0 bases and J by 2 bases, leaving 10 bases between them. The CDR3 runs 15 residues. Germline lookup yields CDR1 SNHLY and CDR2 FYNNEI. The CDR3 reads CASSEALAGNYGYTF. The CDR3 DNA is TGTGCCAGCAGTGAAGCGCTTGCGGGCAACTATGGCTACACCTTC.

The chain combines TRBV19 with TRBJ2-1; D uncertain. Trimming pared 2 bases from V and 0 bases from J, leaving 8 bases between. The CDR3 length is 15 residues. Per germline, CDR1 LNHDA and CDR2 SQIVND (reference sequence). CDR3 amino acids: CASSIREPSYNEQFF. Written as DNA, the CDR3 is TGTGCCAGTAGTATAAGAGAACCCTCCTACAATGAGCAGTTCTTC.

V is TRBV5-1 and J is TRBJ2-2; D not certain. V lost 0 bases to trimming and J lost 0 bases, with 9 bases between them. The CDR3 is made up of 16 amino acids. Looked up from germline, CDR1 is SGHRS and CDR2 is YFSETQ. In DNA form, the CDR3 reads TGCGCCAGCAGCTTGGGACACGGCCCGAACACCGGGGAGCTGTTTTTT. This codes for CASSLGHGPNTGELFF.

The V gene is TRBV10-1, the J gene TRBJ1-2, with a possible D match to TRBD1 (5 bases). Germline lookup yields CDR1 WNHNN and CDR2 SYGVQD (reference sequence). Deletions cut 4 bases from V and 0 bases from J, with 9 bases between. The CDR3 covers 14 residues. CDR3 in amino acids: CASSGRQSNYGYTF. Written as DNA, the CDR3 is TGCGCCAGCAGTGGTAGACAGTCTAACTATGGCTACACCTTC.

V and J are TRBV11-2 and TRBJ2-2, with 9 bases identical to TRBD1. Germline lookup yields CDR1 SGHAT and CDR2 FQNNGV. V was pared by 5 bases and J by 0 bases, with 4 bases of the junction left unmatched. The CDR3 length is 16 residues. For the CDR3, the DNA is TGTGCCAGCAGCGTCTACAGGGGGCCGAACACCGGGGAGCTGTTTTTT. It specifies CASSVYRGPNTGELFF.

This clone was recorded a few times. This chain uses TRBV10-1 with TRBJ2-3; 12 nucleotides agree with TRBD2. Germline V gives CDR1 WNHNN, CDR2 SYGVQD (reference sequence). J lost 5 bases, V lost 9 bases, and 9 bases had no gene match. The CDR3 sequence is 15 residues long. The CDR3 DNA reads as TGCGCCAGACGAGACCCGGGACTAGCGGGAGATACGCAGTATTTT. Its translation is CARRDPGLAGDTQYF.

The chain couples TRBV7-9 to TRBJ1-3; D unresolved. This CDR3 region has 14 residues. The germline V gene has CDR1 SEHNR and CDR2 FQNEAQ (reference sequence). V gave up 0 bases and J gave up 7 bases, with 10 bases separating them. This CDR3 reads CASSLAILKNTIYF. CDR3 bases: TGTGCCAGCAGCTTAGCGATACTCAAGAACACCATATATTTT.

The chain joins TRBV30 to TRBJ2-1, with TRBD1 matching over 9 bases. The CDR3 covers 14 residues. In germline, CDR1 is GTSNPN, CDR2 SVGIG (reference sequence). V gave up 1 base and J gave up 10 bases; unmatched junction bases: 8. CDR3 protein: CAWSAGQGANEQFF. The CDR3 DNA follows: TGTGCCTGGAGTGCGGGACAGGGTGCTAACGAGCAGTTCTTC.